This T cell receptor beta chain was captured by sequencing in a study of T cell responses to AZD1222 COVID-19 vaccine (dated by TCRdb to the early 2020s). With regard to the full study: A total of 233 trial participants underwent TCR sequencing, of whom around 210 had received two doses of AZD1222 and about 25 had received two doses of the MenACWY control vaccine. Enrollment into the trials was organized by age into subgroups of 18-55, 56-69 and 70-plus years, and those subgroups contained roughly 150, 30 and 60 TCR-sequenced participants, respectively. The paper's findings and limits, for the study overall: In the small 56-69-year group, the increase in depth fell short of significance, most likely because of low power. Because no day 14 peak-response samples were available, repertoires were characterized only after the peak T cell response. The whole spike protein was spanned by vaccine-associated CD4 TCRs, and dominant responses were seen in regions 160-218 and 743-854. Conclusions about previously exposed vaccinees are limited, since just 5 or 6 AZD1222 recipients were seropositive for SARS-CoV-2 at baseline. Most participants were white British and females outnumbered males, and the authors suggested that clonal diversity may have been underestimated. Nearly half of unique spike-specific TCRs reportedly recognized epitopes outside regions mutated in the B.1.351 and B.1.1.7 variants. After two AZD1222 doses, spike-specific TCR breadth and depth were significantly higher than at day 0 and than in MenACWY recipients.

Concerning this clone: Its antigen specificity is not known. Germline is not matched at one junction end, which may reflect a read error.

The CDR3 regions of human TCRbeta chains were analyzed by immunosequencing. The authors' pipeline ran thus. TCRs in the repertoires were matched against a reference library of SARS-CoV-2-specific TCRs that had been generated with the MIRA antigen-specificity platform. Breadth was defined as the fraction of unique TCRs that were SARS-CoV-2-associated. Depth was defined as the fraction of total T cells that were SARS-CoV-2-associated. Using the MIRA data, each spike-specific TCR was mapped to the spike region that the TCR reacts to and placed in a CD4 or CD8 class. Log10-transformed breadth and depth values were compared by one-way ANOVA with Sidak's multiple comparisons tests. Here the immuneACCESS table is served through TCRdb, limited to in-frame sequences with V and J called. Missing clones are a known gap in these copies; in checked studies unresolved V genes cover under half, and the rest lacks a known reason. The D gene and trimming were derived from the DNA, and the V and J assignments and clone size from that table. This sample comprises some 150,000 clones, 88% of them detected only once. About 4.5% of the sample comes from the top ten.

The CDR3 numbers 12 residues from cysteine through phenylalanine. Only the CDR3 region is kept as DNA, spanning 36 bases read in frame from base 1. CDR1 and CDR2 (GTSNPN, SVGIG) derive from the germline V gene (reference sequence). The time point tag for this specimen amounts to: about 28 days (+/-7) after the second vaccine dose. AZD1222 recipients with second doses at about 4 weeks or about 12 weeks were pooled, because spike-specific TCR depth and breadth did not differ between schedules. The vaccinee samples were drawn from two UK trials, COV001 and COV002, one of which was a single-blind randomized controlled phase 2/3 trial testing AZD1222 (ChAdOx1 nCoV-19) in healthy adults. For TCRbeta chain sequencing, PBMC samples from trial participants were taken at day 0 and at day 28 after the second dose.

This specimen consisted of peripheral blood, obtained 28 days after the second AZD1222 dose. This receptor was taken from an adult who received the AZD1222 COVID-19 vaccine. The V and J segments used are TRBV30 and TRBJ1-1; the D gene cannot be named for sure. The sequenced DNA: TGCGGCCTATCGAACTCGGGTACTGAAGCTTTCTTT. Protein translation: CGLSNSGTEAFF.